This is a list of T cell receptor beta chains from one sample in a study of cytomegalovirus exposure and HLA in healthy donors. The method was immunoSEQ multiplex PCR; TCRdb's version includes in-frame clones alone and lacks a portion of them. The repertoire holds over 200,000 clones, with about 80% as singletons. Material: PBMCs. These receptors all stem from a woman in her fifties or sixties in good health and CMV-seropositive. CDR3s include the opening cysteine and the closing phenylalanine or tryptophan. The order of the fields is J gene, D gene, V gene, clone size, CDR3 DNA, CDR3 protein. D genes are given only for firm matches. Clone size appears in some rows only: once, few, many, or a class for an expanded clone.

J gene: TRBJ2-1; D gene: TRBD2; V gene: TRBV7-2; clone size: -; CDR3 DNA: TGTGCCAGCAGCTCCGTAGCGGGATCCCTCAATGAGCAGTTCTTC; CDR3 protein: CASSSVAGSLNEQFF
J gene: TRBJ1-2; D gene: TRBD1; V gene: TRBV28; clone size: -; CDR3 DNA: TGTGCCAGCAGTCGACAGGGAGATGGCTACACCTTC; CDR3 protein: CASSRQGDGYTF
J gene: TRBJ1-3; D gene: TRBD1; V gene: TRBV6-5; clone size: -; CDR3 DNA: TGTGCCAGCAGTGCCCGGGACAGGGGAAACACCATATATTTT; CDR3 protein: CASSARDRGNTIYF
J gene: TRBJ2-6; D gene: -; V gene: TRBV4-1; clone size: -; CDR3 DNA: TGCGCCAGCAGCCATCCCGGGCCACGAGGGTCTGGGGCCAACGTCCTGACTTTC; CDR3 protein: CASSHPGPRGSGANVLTF
J gene: TRBJ1-2; D gene: -; V gene: TRBV5-1; clone size: -; CDR3 DNA: TGCGCCAGCAGCTTAGTAACAGGTTCCTATGGCTACACCTTC; CDR3 protein: CASSLVTGSYGYTF
J gene: TRBJ1-5; D gene: -; V gene: TRBV30; clone size: -; CDR3 DNA: TGTGCCTGGAGTGTACTAGGGGGTAGCAATCAGCCCCAGCATTTT; CDR3 protein: CAWSVLGGSNQPQHF
J gene: TRBJ2-7; D gene: -; V gene: TRBV18; clone size: -; CDR3 DNA: TGTGCCAGCTCATCCGGGAGTACCTACGAGCAGTACTTC; CDR3 protein: CASSSGSTYEQYF
J gene: TRBJ2-1; D gene: TRBD1; V gene: TRBV29-1; clone size: -; CDR3 DNA: TGCAGCGTTGTCCGGGACAGGGAAAATGAGCAGTTCTTC; CDR3 protein: CSVVRDRENEQFF
J gene: TRBJ1-2; D gene: -; V gene: TRBV15; clone size: -; CDR3 DNA: TGTGCCACCAGCAGAGGGGGACAAAGAAACAGCAGAGGCTACACCTTC; CDR3 protein: CATSRGGQRNSRGYTF
J gene: TRBJ2-3; D gene: TRBD2; V gene: TRBV5-8; clone size: once; CDR3 DNA: TGTGCCAGCAGCCGGGGACTAGCGGATTTCACAGATACGCAGTATTTT; CDR3 protein: CASSRGLADFTDTQYF
J gene: TRBJ2-5; D gene: -; V gene: TRBV5-1; clone size: -; CDR3 DNA: TGCGCCAGCAGCCTGGGGACGGGAGTAAGATGGGAGACCCAGTACTTC; CDR3 protein: CASSLGTGVRWETQYF
J gene: TRBJ1-5; D gene: -; V gene: TRBV30; clone size: -; CDR3 DNA: TGTGCCTGGAGCGGAGGTTTCAATCAGCCCCAGCATTTT; CDR3 protein: CAWSGGFNQPQHF
J gene: TRBJ1-4; D gene: -; V gene: TRBV5-5; clone size: few; CDR3 DNA: TGTGCCAGCAGCTTTTTCACGGCAACTAATGAAAAACTGTTTTTT; CDR3 protein: CASSFFTATNEKLFF
J gene: TRBJ1-3; D gene: -; V gene: TRBV7-9; clone size: -; CDR3 DNA: TGTGCCAGCAGCCGGAACGGACGAGGGAACACCATATATTTT; CDR3 protein: CASSRNGRGNTIYF
J gene: TRBJ2-5; D gene: TRBD1; V gene: TRBV5-4; clone size: -; CDR3 DNA: TGTGCCAGCAGCCGATTGGGACAGGAAGAGACCCAGTACTTC; CDR3 protein: CASSRLGQEETQYF
J gene: TRBJ2-5; D gene: TRBD2; V gene: TRBV30; clone size: -; CDR3 DNA: TGTGCCTGGAGCCTGGGACTAGCGGGAGTGGAGACCCAGTACTTC; CDR3 protein: CAWSLGLAGVETQYF
J gene: TRBJ2-1; D gene: TRBD2; V gene: TRBV10-2; clone size: once; CDR3 DNA: TGCGCCAGCCGCGCAGGTCTAGCGGGAAAGGGTGAGCAGTTCTTC; CDR3 protein: CASRAGLAGKGEQFF
J gene: TRBJ1-6; D gene: -; V gene: TRBV7-9; clone size: once; CDR3 DNA: TGTGCCAGCAGCTTCTACGGGGATAATTCACCCCTCCACTTT; CDR3 protein: CASSFYGDNSPLHF
J gene: TRBJ2-5; D gene: TRBD1; V gene: TRBV7-2; clone size: -; CDR3 DNA: TGTGCCAGCAGCCCCCAGGACAGGGGAGAGACCCAGTACTTC; CDR3 protein: CASSPQDRGETQYF
J gene: TRBJ2-2; D gene: -; V gene: TRBV5-1; clone size: -; CDR3 DNA: TGCGCCAGCAGCCCGTGGGGGGCGAACACCGGGGAGCTGTTTTTT; CDR3 protein: CASSPWGANTGELFF
J gene: TRBJ2-3; D gene: -; V gene: TRBV6-6; clone size: -; CDR3 DNA: TGTGCCAGCAGTTTGGGGGGAGGGACAGGTGATGCTACGCAGTATTTT; CDR3 protein: CASSLGGGTGDATQYF
J gene: TRBJ2-3; D gene: -; V gene: TRBV6-6; clone size: -; CDR3 DNA: TGTGCCTACGGGGAATGGGGCACAGATACGCAGTATTTT; CDR3 protein: CAYGEWGTDTQYF
J gene: TRBJ2-3; D gene: TRBD2; V gene: TRBV7-9; clone size: -; CDR3 DNA: TGTGCCAGCAGCCCCGGGACTAGCGGGGTGAGCACAGATACGCAGTATTTT; CDR3 protein: CASSPGTSGVSTDTQYF
J gene: TRBJ1-5; D gene: -; V gene: TRBV7-8; clone size: -; CDR3 DNA: TGTGCCAGCAGCTCCAATCTGGGGGGAATCGGCCAGCCCCAGCATTTT; CDR3 protein: CASSSNLGGIGQPQHF
J gene: TRBJ2-2; D gene: -; V gene: TRBV5-6; clone size: -; CDR3 DNA: TGTGCCAGCAGCCCTAGGGGGACAACCGGGGAGCTGTTTTTT; CDR3 protein: CASSPRGTTGELFF
J gene: TRBJ2-7; D gene: TRBD2; V gene: TRBV19; clone size: -; CDR3 DNA: TGTGCCAGTAGTCCCCCAGGGACTAGCGGGAGCCGCGAGCAGTACTTC; CDR3 protein: CASSPPGTSGSREQYF
J gene: TRBJ2-7; D gene: TRBD1; V gene: TRBV6-1; clone size: once; CDR3 DNA: TGTGCCAGCAGTACCCGGGACAGGGGGGTGTACGAGCAGTACTTC; CDR3 protein: CASSTRDRGVYEQYF
J gene: TRBJ1-6; D gene: -; V gene: TRBV28; clone size: -; CDR3 DNA: TGTGCCAGCAGTTTACGGCGGTTTGCGGATTCACCCCTCCACTTT; CDR3 protein: CASSLRRFADSPLHF
J gene: TRBJ1-1; D gene: TRBD1; V gene: TRBV25-1; clone size: -; CDR3 DNA: TGTGCCAGCAGCCCTAAACAGGGGCTCACCGAAGCTTTCTTT; CDR3 protein: CASSPKQGLTEAFF
J gene: TRBJ2-4; D gene: TRBD2; V gene: TRBV6-5; clone size: -; CDR3 DNA: TGTGCCAGCAGTTACCAACCAGCGGGGGGCCAAAACATTCAGTACTTC; CDR3 protein: CASSYQPAGGQNIQYF
J gene: TRBJ1-1; D gene: TRBD1; V gene: TRBV27; clone size: -; CDR3 DNA: TGTGCCAGCAGTTTAGTGACAGGGGGCAAGAACACTGAAGCTTTCTTT; CDR3 protein: CASSLVTGGKNTEAFF
J gene: TRBJ1-4; D gene: -; V gene: TRBV2; clone size: -; CDR3 DNA: TGTGCCAGCAGGGACATAACAACTAATGAAAAACTGTTTTTT; CDR3 protein: CASRDITTNEKLFF
J gene: TRBJ2-3; D gene: -; V gene: TRBV5-4; clone size: few; CDR3 DNA: TGTGCCAGCAGCTTGGTTAGCAGGGCAAGCACAGATACGCAGTATTTT; CDR3 protein: CASSLVSRASTDTQYF
J gene: TRBJ1-2; D gene: TRBD1; V gene: TRBV12-5; clone size: many; CDR3 DNA: TGTGCTAGTGGTTCGGGGACAGGCGGAACTAACTATGGCTACACCTTC; CDR3 protein: CASGSGTGGTNYGYTF
J gene: TRBJ2-3; D gene: -; V gene: TRBV5-1; clone size: -; CDR3 DNA: TGCGCCAGCAGGTTGACAGGTGGGCCAGATACGCAGTATTTT; CDR3 protein: CASRLTGGPDTQYF
J gene: TRBJ2-6; D gene: -; V gene: TRBV27; clone size: -; CDR3 DNA: TGTGCCAGCTCTAGTGGTGGCTCTGGGGCCAACGTCCTGACTTTC; CDR3 protein: CASSSGGSGANVLTF
J gene: TRBJ1-3; D gene: -; V gene: TRBV27; clone size: -; CDR3 DNA: TGTGCCAGCAGCCCCTGGGGGGGCGGGGGCTCTGGAAACACCATATATTTT; CDR3 protein: CASSPWGGGGSGNTIYF
J gene: TRBJ1-2; D gene: -; V gene: TRBV19; clone size: few; CDR3 DNA: TGTGCCAGTAGTCCCCCCGGGAGCGGCTACACCTTC; CDR3 protein: CASSPPGSGYTF
J gene: TRBJ2-1; D gene: TRBD2; V gene: TRBV4-3; clone size: -; CDR3 DNA: TGCGCCAGCAGCCAATTTAGCGGGGGGAGCTCCTACAATGAGCAGTTCTTC; CDR3 protein: CASSQFSGGSSYNEQFF